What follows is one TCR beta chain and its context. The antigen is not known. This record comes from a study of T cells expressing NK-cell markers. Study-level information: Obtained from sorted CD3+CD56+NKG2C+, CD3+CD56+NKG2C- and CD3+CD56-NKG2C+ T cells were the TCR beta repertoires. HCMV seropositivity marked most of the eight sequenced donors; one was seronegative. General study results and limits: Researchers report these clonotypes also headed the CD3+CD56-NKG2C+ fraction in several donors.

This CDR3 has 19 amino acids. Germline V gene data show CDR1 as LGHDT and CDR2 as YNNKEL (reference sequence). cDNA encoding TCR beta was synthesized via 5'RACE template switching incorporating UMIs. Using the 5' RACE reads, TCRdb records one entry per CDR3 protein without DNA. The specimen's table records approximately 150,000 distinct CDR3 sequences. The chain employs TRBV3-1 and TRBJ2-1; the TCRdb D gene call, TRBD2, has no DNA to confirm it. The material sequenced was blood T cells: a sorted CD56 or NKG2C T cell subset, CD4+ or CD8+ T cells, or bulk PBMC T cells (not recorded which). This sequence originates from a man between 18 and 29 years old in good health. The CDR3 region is CASSQNPPLSELVYNEQFF.